This T cell receptor beta chain was identified in a study of cytomegalovirus exposure and HLA in healthy donors. In the PCR, 60 Vbeta and 13 Jbeta primers were used. Method: immunoSEQ multiplex PCR; TCRdb's copy keeps in-frame clones and lacks some. Seen here are around 130,000 clones, 70% to 75% observed once, and the top ten hold 1.5% to 2%. Germline V gene sequence: CDR1 SNHLY, CDR2 FYNNEI. The CDR3 is made up of 15 amino acids. Trimming cost V 6 bases and J 8 bases; bases outside gene matches: 14. Comments on this clone: The antigen is not known.

Study-wide points: Presence/absence analyses assumed roughly uniform sequencing depth across donors.

The rearrangement uses TRBV2 and TRBJ1-2; 8 nucleotides match TRBD1. Sequencing was carried out using PBMCs. This sequence originates from a woman under 40 in good health and CMV-seronegative. The CDR3, as DNA: TGTGCCAGCAGAAAGGACAGGGAAGGGGCTATGGGCTACACCTTC. Amino acid sequence: CASRKDREGAMGYTF.